This entry lists 32 T cell receptor beta chains sequenced from one sample in a study of human T cells and chemical hapten exposure. Time point defined: healthy volunteer bleed at 2 weeks. Unfractionated whole blood yielded total RNA. TCRdb called the RACE reads again in MiXCR, with one record for every CDR3 protein. The sample carries 49,000 or so distinct CDR3 sequences, less than 4.5% recorded once. The sequenced sample was whole blood. The origin of the receptors is a human donor in good health. Some clones in this sample may be carry-over from other donors' samples.

This clonotype showed up many times. The CDR3 spells CASSPIGSGTGTNKNEQFF. In DNA, the CDR3 is TGTGCCAGCAGCCCGATAGGTTCCGGGACAGGGACGAATAAGAATGAGCAGTTCTTC. This chain uses TRBV13 with TRBJ2-1; 9 nucleotides line up with TRBD1. There are 19 residues in the CDR3. Germline lookup yields CDR1 PRHDT and CDR2 FYEKMQ (reference sequence). V lost 5 bases, J lost 7 bases, and 21 bases stayed unmatched.

This clonotype rates as medium-sized. This sequence joins TRBV29-1 and TRBJ2-2; 13 bases map to TRBD2. Per the germline V gene, CDR1 is SQVTM and CDR2 is ANQGSEA. The length of the CDR3 is 17 residues. With 5 bases clipped from V and 7 bases from J, the junction kept 13 bases outside the gene matches. The DNA of the CDR3 is TGCAGCGTTTTGTCGGAAGGGGGACTAGCGGGGAGCGGGGAGCTGTTTTTT. Protein: CSVLSEGGLAGSGELFF.

In regard to this clonotype: This clone may be a read error of a much larger clone one base away. The CDR3 DNA follows: TGTACCAGCAGTTACGTGTCGTCAGATCAGCCCCAGCATTTT. Its translation is CTSSYVSSDQPQHF. The chain links TRBV6-2 or TRBV6-3 to TRBJ1-5; D call uncertain. Germline CDR1 is MNHEY and CDR2 is SVGEGT. The CDR3 sequence is 14 residues long.

This clonotype was seen more than once but under ten times. The CDR3 protein is CSVEGVETEAFF. For the CDR3, the DNA is TGCAGCGTTGAAGGGGTGGAGACTGAAGCTTTCTTT. V and J are TRBV29-1 and TRBJ1-1; D gene uncertain. Trimming removed 1 base at V and 5 bases at J, with 8 bases between. The length of the CDR3 is 12 residues. Looked up from germline, CDR1 is SQVTM and CDR2 is ANQGSEA.

This clonotype was observed many times. The chain has TRBV7-8 and TRBJ1-1, with D unresolved. Germline loops: CDR1 SGHVS, CDR2 FQNEAQ. The length of the CDR3 is 13 residues. V lost 7 bases to trimming and J lost 4 bases, with 13 bases between them. The CDR3 spells CASTLAVGTEAFF. The CDR3 coding sequence is TGTGCCAGCACCCTGGCGGTCGGCACTGAAGCTTTCTTT. The whole variable domain, filled in from reference TRBV7-8 and TRBJ1-1, reads GAGVSQSPRYKVAKRGQDVALRCDPISGHVSLFWYQQALGQGPEFLTYFQNEAQLDKSGLPSDRFFAERPEGSVSTLKIQRTQQEDSAVYLCASTLAVGTEAFFGQGTRLTVV.

At least ten counts were recorded for this clonotype. The V call is TRBV29-1, the J call TRBJ2-7; 12 nucleotides line up with TRBD2. Germline V gene data show CDR1 as SQVTM and CDR2 as ANQGSEA. V was clipped by 7 bases and J by 7 bases; unmatched bases: 5. The CDR3 is made up of 12 amino acids. The CDR3 sequence is CSARLAGDEQYF. Here the CDR3 DNA reads TGCAGCGCACGACTAGCGGGAGATGAGCAGTACTTC.

This clonotype was seen at least ten times. J is TRBJ1-1 and V is TRBV20-1; D gene uncertain. V lost 5 bases to trimming and J lost 4 bases, with 23 bases between them. This CDR3 is 16 amino acids long. The germline V gene encodes CDR1 DFQATT and CDR2 SNEGSKA (reference sequence). Written as DNA, the CDR3 is TGCAGTGCTCCAACCGGTCCCATGGGGTTGAGCACTGAAGCTTTCTTT. Translating it yields CSAPTGPMGLSTEAFF.

The table lists this clonotype with many counts. The chain is built from TRBV7-3 and TRBJ2-2; D might be TRBD1 or TRBD2, each matching 6 bases. The CDR3 sequence is 15 residues long. V was shortened by 6 bases and J by 2 bases, with 13 bases between the two germline ends. Germline CDR1 reads SGHTA; CDR2 reads FQGTGA. Here the CDR3 DNA reads TGTGCCAGCAGAAGGGGCGGGACAAACACCGGGGAGCTGTTTTTT. Translating it yields CASRRGGTNTGELFF. The complete variable domain, with remaining parts taken from reference TRBV7-3 and TRBJ2-2, reads GAGVSQTPSNKVTEKGKYVELRCDPISGHTALYWYRQSLGQGPEFLIYFQGTGAADDSGLPNDRFFAVRPEGSVSTLKIQRTERGDSAVYLCASRRGGTNTGELFFGEGSRLTVL.

The chain is built from TRBV20-1 and TRBJ1-5; D remains unclear. V was shortened by 3 bases and J by 6 bases, with 9 bases between the two germline ends. The CDR3 length is 12 residues. Germline V gene data show CDR1 as DFQATT and CDR2 as SNEGSKA (reference sequence). The CDR3 protein is CSASRAPQPQHF. DNA for the CDR3: TGCAGTGCTAGCCGGGCACCTCAGCCCCAGCATTTT.

This clonotype was seen many times. The rearrangement uses TRBV11-2 and TRBJ2-3, with 7 bases aligning to TRBD2. This CDR3 has 19 residues. Germline trimming cut 3 bases from V and 2 bases from J; bases unmatched to any gene: 17. CDR1 SGHAT and CDR2 FQNNGV come from the germline V gene. In DNA, the CDR3 is TGTGCCAGCAGCTTTCCCGACCCCGCTAGCGGAGACCTCACAGATACGCAGTATTTT. It is translated as CASSFPDPASGDLTDTQYF.

This clonotype appeared many times. V is TRBV7-9 and J is TRBJ1-1, with D possibly being TRBD1 (5 bases). The CDR3 length is 15 residues. V was pared by 5 bases and J by 2 bases, with 15 bases between. Looked up from germline, CDR1 is SEHNR and CDR2 is FQNEAQ (reference sequence). DNA of the CDR3: TGTGCCAGCAGCAAGATGACAGATTTAAACACTGAAGCTTTCTTT. Residues: CASSKMTDLNTEAFF.

The table lists this clonotype with many counts. The chain employs TRBV7-3 and TRBJ2-2; weak D call: TRBD2 (6 bases). Trimming left V 2 bases short and J 4 bases short, with 8 bases between. CDR3 length: 14 residues. Germline-derived CDR1 and CDR2 are SGHTA and FQGTGA. The CDR3 region has the DNA TGTGCCAGCAGCTTACTAGCGCCCACCGGGGAGCTGTTTTTT. It codes for CASSLLAPTGELFF. Looking up the rest from reference TRBV7-3 and TRBJ2-2 gives the full variable domain: GAGVSQTPSNKVTEKGKYVELRCDPISGHTALYWYRQSLGQGPEFLIYFQGTGAADDSGLPNDRFFAVRPEGSVSTLKIQRTERGDSAVYLCASSLLAPTGELFFGEGSRLTVL.

This clonotype was counted ten times or more. The gene calls are TRBV13 and TRBJ2-5, with TRBD1 as a possible D gene (5 bases). CDR1 and CDR2 (germline): PRHDT, FYEKMQ (reference sequence). The V and J ends lost 0 bases and 2 bases respectively, with 10 bases between them. The CDR3 consists of 15 residues. The CDR3 loop reads CASSLGQDVQETQYF. In DNA, the CDR3 is TGTGCCAGCAGCTTAGGACAGGACGTTCAAGAGACCCAGTACTTC.

The sample holds many counts of this clonotype. The J gene is TRBJ2-5, the V gene TRBV20-1; TRBD1 aligns across 7 bases. V was pared by 3 bases and J by 1 base, with 8 bases of the junction left unmatched. This CDR3 has 15 residues. Per the germline V gene, CDR1 is DFQATT and CDR2 is SNEGSKA (reference sequence). The CDR3 spells CSASWGQRTQETQYF. The CDR3 DNA reads TGCAGTGCTAGTTGGGGACAGAGGACCCAAGAGACCCAGTACTTC.

The chain couples TRBV5-1 to TRBJ1-3; 9 bases fit TRBD1. This CDR3 is built from 15 residues. Germline values: CDR1 SGHRS, CDR2 YFSETQ. After removal of 4 bases from V and 1 base from J, the junction contained 3 bases not matched to a gene. CDR3 DNA sequence: TGCGCCAGCAGCCGGGACAGGGCATCTGGAAACACCATATATTTT. Translation gives CASSRDRASGNTIYF.

The table lists this clonotype with a few counts. This chain uses TRBV6-5 with TRBJ1-6, with 8 bases identical to TRBD1. The germline gives CDR1 MNHEY, CDR2 SVGAGI. J gave up 5 bases and V 5 bases, and 2 bases lay outside the gene matches. The CDR3 loop spans 14 amino acids. CDR3 bases: TGTGCCAGCAGTGGACAGGGAAATAATTCACCCCTCCACTTT. Amino acids: CASSGQGNNSPLHF.

Many counts were recorded for this clonotype. This chain links TRBV12-3 or TRBV12-4 with TRBJ2-4, with D hard to call. V shed 5 bases and J shed 0 bases, with 11 bases lying between them. CDR3 length equals 15 residues. DNA for the CDR3: TGTGCCAGCAGTGAGACCCAGCTAGCCAAAAACATTCAGTACTTC. This codes for CASSETQLAKNIQYF.

A word on this clonotype: With a much larger clone just one base away, this may be a read error. This chain links TRBV20-1 with TRBJ1-2; D gene uncertain. CDR1 and CDR2 (germline): DFQATT, SNEGSKA (reference sequence). The CDR3 totals 13 residues. The CDR3 DNA reads as TGCAGTGCTAGAGACGGATCTAACTATGGCCACACCTTC. Protein sequence: CSARDGSNYGHTF.

This clonotype has a count of ten or more. This chain connects TRBV27 to TRBJ2-1; 7 bases agree with TRBD2. CDR3 size: 13 residues. Germline loops: CDR1 MNHEY, CDR2 SMNVEV (reference sequence). The V gene end was trimmed by 5 bases and the J gene end by 6 bases; junction bases not matched to a gene: 4. CDR3 nucleotides: TGTGCCAGCAGTCGGACTAGTTTCAATGAGCAGTTCTTC. Encoded protein: CASSRTSFNEQFF.

The V and J genes are TRBV25-1 and TRBJ2-1; D gene uncertain. Trimming removed 1 base at V and 0 bases at J, with 10 bases between. CDR1 is MGHDK and CDR2 is SYGVNS in the germline V gene. CDR3 length equals 16 residues. This CDR3 is CASSESHWTSYNEQFF. CDR3 sequence (DNA): TGTGCCAGCAGTGAATCTCACTGGACCTCCTACAATGAGCAGTTCTTC. The entire variable domain, with the rest obtained from reference TRBV25-1 and TRBJ2-1, is as follows: EADIYQTPRYLVIGTGKKITLECSQTMGHDKMYWYQQDPGMELHLIHYSYGVNSTEKGDLSSESTVSRIRTEHFPLTLESARPSHTSQYLCASSESHWTSYNEQFFGPGTRLTVL.

This clonotype has more than one count but fewer than ten. The V gene is TRBV29-1, the J gene TRBJ2-7; TRBD1 matches 10 bases. Per germline, CDR1 SQVTM and CDR2 ANQGSEA. The CDR3 has 11 residues. V dropped 6 bases and J dropped 6; count of bases not matched to a gene: 2. As DNA, the CDR3 is TGCAGCGTAGGGACAGGGGCCGAGCAGTACTTC. This codes for CSVGTGAEQYF.

This clonotype has ten or more counts. The chain is built from TRBV11-2 and TRBJ2-2; 7 nucleotides align to TRBD1. CDR3 length: 16 residues. With 3 bases clipped from V and 5 bases from J, the junction kept 9 bases outside the gene matches. Germline CDR1 is SGHAT and CDR2 is FQNNGV. The CDR3 sequence is CASSFSPGQLTGELFF. The CDR3 coding sequence is TGTGCCAGCAGCTTCTCTCCGGGACAGCTTACCGGGGAGCTGTTTTTT.

This clonotype has at least ten counts. V and J are TRBV10-3 and TRBJ2-3; 7 bases match TRBD1. Per the germline V gene, CDR1 is ENHRY and CDR2 is SYGVKD. CDR3 length equals 13 residues. The V and J ends lost 6 bases and 5 bases, in that order; junction bases with no gene match: 5. CDR3 amino acids: CAISQTGRDTQYF. The DNA of the CDR3 is TGTGCCATCAGCCAGACAGGGCGAGATACGCAGTATTTT.

This clonotype was seen at least ten times. The chain recombines TRBV27 with TRBJ1-2, with a tentative D call TRBD1 (6 bases). CDR1 is MNHEY and CDR2 is SMNVEV in the germline V gene (reference sequence). The CDR3 covers 15 residues. V gave up 2 bases and J gave up 3 bases, with 13 bases separating them. Here the CDR3 reads CASSLMGGSDYGYTF. The CDR3 DNA is TGTGCCAGCAGTTTAATGGGGGGCAGTGACTATGGCTACACCTTC.

Only a few counts were recorded for this clonotype. The chain couples TRBV20-1 to TRBJ2-7, with 8 bases matching TRBD2. Germline V gene data show CDR1 as DFQATT and CDR2 as SNEGSKA (reference sequence). The CDR3 loop spans 13 amino acids. CDR3 sequence reads: CSPASGRTGEQYF. CDR3 in DNA: TGCAGCCCCGCCAGCGGGAGAACGGGCGAGCAGTACTTC.

In its sample, this clonotype was seen many times. The J gene is TRBJ1-5, the V gene TRBV7-9; D ambiguous. The CDR3 spans 12 residues. Germline V CDR1 and CDR2: SEHNR, FQNEAQ (reference sequence). Trimming left V 1 base short and J 7 bases short, with 5 bases between. CDR3 in DNA: TGTGCCAGCAGCTTAGGAGTACAGCCCCAGCATTTT. Its translation: CASSLGVQPQHF.

At least ten counts were recorded for this clonotype. The genes are TRBV10-3 and TRBJ2-7; tentatively, D is TRBD2 (7 bases). Germline assignment: CDR1 ENHRY and CDR2 SYGVKD. Trimming took 5 bases from V and 2 from J, leaving 13 bases between them. CDR3 length equals 14 residues. CDR3 sequence: CAISSGGLTYEQYF. DNA for the CDR3: TGTGCCATCAGTTCCGGGGGGCTAACCTACGAGCAGTACTTC.

This clonotype was observed many times. V usage is TRBV12-3 or TRBV12-4 and J usage is TRBJ1-1, with D tentatively TRBD1 (5 bases). Between the trimmed V and J ends, which lost 6 bases and 4 bases, there was a span of 6 bases. CDR3 length equals 11 residues. Here the CDR3 DNA reads TGTGCCAGCAGAGGGACCACTGAAGCTTTCTTT. Its protein is CASRGTTEAFF.

In its sample, this clonotype was seen a few times. The chain combines TRBV20-1 with TRBJ2-7; TRBD2 agrees at 8 bases. The V and J ends lost 2 bases and 3 bases, in that order; junction bases with no gene match: 6. The CDR3 runs 14 residues. Germline loops: CDR1 DFQATT, CDR2 SNEGSKA (reference sequence). The CDR3 sequence is CSARPRLAYYEQYF. The CDR3 bases are TGCAGTGCTAGACCGCGACTAGCGTACTACGAGCAGTACTTC.

This clonotype was seen ten or more times. The chain recombines TRBV24-1 with TRBJ2-1, with TRBD2 matching over 8 bases. J lost 4 bases, V lost 2 bases, and 12 bases had no gene match. The CDR3 totals 18 residues. The germline gives CDR1 KGHDR, CDR2 SFDVKD. The CDR3 spells CATSDSPSGTSLYNEQFF. The CDR3 DNA reads TGTGCCACCAGTGATTCCCCCTCCGGGACTAGTCTTTACAATGAGCAGTTCTTC.

This clonotype was detected ten times or more. The chain couples TRBV10-2 to TRBJ2-1; no firm D call. Germline CDR1 and CDR2: WSHSY and SAAADI. Trimming stripped 7 bases from V and 4 bases from J, with 17 bases between. CDR3 length: 15 amino acids. The CDR3 DNA is TGCGCCAGCACCGAGATAAGAGGCCTTTACAATGAGCAGTTCTTC. Translating gives CASTEIRGLYNEQFF.

This clonotype was observed many times. The J gene is TRBJ1-5, the V gene TRBV6-6, with 11 bases lining up with TRBD1. The CDR3 sequence is 15 residues long. The V and J ends lost 6 bases and 5 bases, in that order; junction bases with no gene match: 6. Germline V gene lookup returns CDR1 MNHNY and CDR2 SVGAGI (reference sequence). The CDR3 here is CASRGGQGAHQPQHF. The CDR3 nucleotides read TGTGCCAGCAGGGGCGGACAGGGGGCTCATCAGCCCCAGCATTTT.